This T cell receptor beta chain was retrieved from a study of T cells after yellow fever vaccination. Study-wide results and limits: Though it reached lower strength, the secondary response hit its peak faster, day 5 versus 15. The booster response re-showed most primary clones: around 96% CD4, roughly 91% CD8. A limited proportion of clonotypes was detected within both the CD4 and CD8 compartments.

Generation of TCR cDNA used 5'RACE template switching (which added a universal primer site and UMIs). MiXCR, run by TCRdb on the 5' RACE reads, gives a single entry per CDR3 protein. This table has about 260,000 distinct CDR3 sequences, 13% appearing once. Only a few counts were recorded for this clonotype. Its antigen is still unknown. With V trimmed by 2 bases and J by 4 bases, 5 bases remained unmatched. Germline loops: CDR1 MDHEN, CDR2 SYDVKM. The CDR3 contains 15 residues. The sample in question was CD4+ T cells sorted from PBMCs, obtained 45 days after the yellow fever booster vaccination. This clonotype was obtained from a man younger than 40 who received the YFV17D yellow fever vaccine. The chain has TRBV28 and TRBJ2-3, with 8 bases that match TRBD2. This chain's CDR3 is CASSLAGLGSDTQYF. Written as DNA, the CDR3 is TGTGCCAGCAGTTTAGCGGGACTAGGGTCAGATACGCAGTATTTT.